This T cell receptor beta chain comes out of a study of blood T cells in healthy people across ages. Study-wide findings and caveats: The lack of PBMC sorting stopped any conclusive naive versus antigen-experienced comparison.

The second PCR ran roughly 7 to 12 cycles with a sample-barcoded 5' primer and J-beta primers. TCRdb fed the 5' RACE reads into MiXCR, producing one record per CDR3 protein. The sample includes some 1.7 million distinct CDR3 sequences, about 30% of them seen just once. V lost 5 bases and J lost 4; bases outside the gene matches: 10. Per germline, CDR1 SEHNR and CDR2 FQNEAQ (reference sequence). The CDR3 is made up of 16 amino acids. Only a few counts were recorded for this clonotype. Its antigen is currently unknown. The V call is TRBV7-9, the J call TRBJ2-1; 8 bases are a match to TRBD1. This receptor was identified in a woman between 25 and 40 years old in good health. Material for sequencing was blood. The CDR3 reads CASSPTGTGLYNEQFF. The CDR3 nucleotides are TGTGCCAGCAGCCCCACCGGGACAGGCTTGTACAATGAGCAGTTCTTC.